Reported below is one T cell receptor beta chain. Antigen: not known. The source of the sample is a study of T cell responses to AZD1222 COVID-19 vaccine. Study-wide points: Nearly half of the spike-specific TCRs reportedly recognize variant regions that carry no mutations. Of the AZD1222 recipients, only six were seropositive at baseline.

CDR1 KGHDR and CDR2 SFDVKD come from the germline V gene. V gave up 3 bases and J gave up 0 bases, with 14 bases separating them. The CDR3 spans 17 residues. Profiled with immunoSEQ multiplex PCR; TCRdb holds only in-frame clones, not every one. Of around 56,000 clones detected, 89% appear once; the ten largest clones hold more than 14%. The V gene is TRBV24-1, the J gene TRBJ2-1; tentatively, D is TRBD2 (6 bases). Sequences were derived from peripheral blood, sampled 28 days after the second AZD1222 dose. The TCR sequence derives from an adult who received the AZD1222 COVID-19 vaccine. CDR3 region: CATSDTRTSRSYNEQFF. In DNA form, the CDR3 reads TGTGCCACCAGTGATACGCGAACTAGCCGCTCCTACAATGAGCAGTTCTTC.